Included here is one TCR beta chain sequence, with context. The sample originates from a study of blood T cell repertoires in COVID-19. As for the study in general: Collection of acute and convalescent COVID-19 samples took place in the United States, Italy and Spain.

TCRdb's copy holds only in-frame clones and misses some; the assay was immunoSEQ multiplex PCR. The sample yields 55,000 to 75,000 clones, 85% to 90% seen once. The germline V gene has CDR1 MGHRA and CDR2 YSYEKL. The CDR3 runs to 14 residues. Between the trimmed V and J ends, which lost 0 bases and 4 bases, there was a span of 7 bases. The chain employs TRBV4-1 and TRBJ2-1; D is unresolved. The clonotype was recovered from a man aged 60-69 years with acute or convalescent COVID-19. Sequencing input: peripheral blood. CDR3 sequence: CASSQDAVYNEQFF. The DNA for the CDR3 is TGCGCCAGCAGCCAAGATGCAGTTTACAATGAGCAGTTCTTC.